These 12 T cell receptor beta chains were sequenced from one sample in a study of T cell responses to AZD1222 COVID-19 vaccine. Produced via immunoSEQ multiplex PCR; TCRdb's table is partial and in-frame only. The sample gives 80,000 to 130,000 clones, about 89% of which show up once; roughly 17% is in the top ten. The specimen comprised peripheral blood, sampled on day 0 of AZD1222 vaccination. The origin of the receptors is an adult in good health.

The genes are TRBV12-3 or TRBV12-4 and TRBJ2-1; no definite D call. The ends were cut back, 2 bases at V and 6 bases at J, with 5 bases in the middle. There are 12 residues in the CDR3. The CDR3 sequence: CASSLTGNEQFF. The CDR3 DNA is TGTGCCAGCAGTTTAACGGGCAATGAGCAGTTCTTC.

This clone has a handful of counts. CDR3 in DNA: TGCAGTGCTAGTTCTGAGACCCAGTACTTC. The encoded protein is CSASSETQYF. The gene calls are TRBV20-1 and TRBJ2-5; no definite D call. CDR3 length equals 10 residues. V lost 3 bases to trimming and J lost 5 bases, with 4 bases between them. Germline loops: CDR1 DFQATT, CDR2 SNEGSKA (reference sequence).

The chain has TRBV30 and TRBJ2-1; 7 nucleotides agree with TRBD2. The CDR3 extends over 10 amino acids. Germline CDR1 is GTSNPN and CDR2 is SVGIG (reference sequence). J lost 15 bases, V lost 4 bases, and 6 bases had no gene match. The CDR3, as DNA: TGTGCCTGGATTGGAGGGAGGGCGTTCTTC. Residues: CAWIGGRAFF.

This clone has only a few counts. This chain uses TRBV4-2 with TRBJ2-7; D gene ambiguous. The germline CDR1 and CDR2 sequences are LGHNA and YNFKEQ. This CDR3 has 14 amino acids. Between the trimmed V and J ends, which lost 1 base and 3 bases, there was a span of 10 bases. The CDR3 protein is CASSQGSGDYEQYF. In DNA, the CDR3 is TGTGCCAGCAGCCAAGGATCAGGTGACTACGAGCAGTACTTC.

This chain joins TRBV5-1 and TRBJ1-4; D unclear. In germline, CDR1 is SGHRS, CDR2 YFSETQ. V lost 5 bases to trimming and J lost 8 bases, with 10 bases between them. This CDR3 is built from 12 residues. The CDR3 DNA reads TGCGCCAGCAGGAGGGAGGACGAAAAACTGTTTTTT. Its translation: CASRREDEKLFF.

V and J are TRBV7-9 and TRBJ2-3; D might be TRBD1 or TRBD2, each matching 6 bases. Germline values: CDR1 SEHNR, CDR2 FQNEAQ (reference sequence). The CDR3 length is 16 residues. The ends were cut back, 5 bases at V and 0 bases at J, with 15 bases in the middle. The CDR3 DNA follows: TGTGCCAGCAGCCGGTGGAGGGGGGCGAGCACAGATACGCAGTATTTT. Protein sequence: CASSRWRGASTDTQYF.

The V call is TRBV29-1, the J call TRBJ2-5; tentative D call: TRBD2 (6 bases). V gave up 3 bases and J gave up 6 bases, with 32 bases separating them. Germline values: CDR1 SQVTM, CDR2 ANQGSEA. There are 19 residues in the CDR3. The CDR3 sequence is CSVDIRGMSGTAFVKTQYF. DNA for the CDR3: TGCAGCGTTGACATTCGGGGGATGAGTGGGACCGCGTTTGTGAAGACCCAGTACTTC.

CDR3 nucleotides: TGTGCCATCAGTGAAGGGGGCACAGATACGCAGTATTTT. Translating it yields CAISEGGTDTQYF. The V call is TRBV10-3, the J call TRBJ2-3, with a tentative D call TRBD1 (5 bases). This CDR3 spans 13 amino acids. Germline V gene sequence: CDR1 ENHRY, CDR2 SYGVKD. V lost 3 bases, J lost 1 base, and 5 bases lay in between.

The chain couples TRBV5-1 to TRBJ2-5; D gene uncertain. This CDR3 is 12 amino acids long. Trimming stripped 0 bases from V and 5 bases from J, with 5 bases between. Germline CDR1 is SGHRS and CDR2 is YFSETQ. The CDR3 bases are TGCGCCAGCAGCTTGGCCAGGGAGACCCAGTACTTC. It encodes CASSLARETQYF.

The genes are TRBV2 and TRBJ2-7, with D tentatively TRBD1 (6 bases). Germline CDR1 and CDR2: SNHLY and FYNNEI. The CDR3 is made up of 14 amino acids. Between the trimmed V and J ends, which lost 8 bases and 5 bases, there was a span of 19 bases. The CDR3 DNA sequence: TGTGCCAGCGTGACGGGACAACTTATTAACGAGCAGTACTTC. This codes for CASVTGQLINEQYF.

The chain combines TRBV3-1 (or the pseudogene TRBV3-2) with TRBJ2-2, with D perhaps TRBD2 (5 bases). Germline V gene lookup returns CDR1 LGHDT and CDR2 YNNKEL (reference sequence). The length of the CDR3 is 16 residues. Trimming removed 1 base at V and 0 bases at J, with 9 bases between. CDR3 region: CASSQVSLANTGELFF. As DNA, the CDR3 is TGTGCCAGCAGCCAAGTTTCACTAGCGAACACCGGGGAGCTGTTTTTT.

The chain combines TRBV24-1 with TRBJ2-1; possible D gene TRBD2, 5 bases. The CDR3 is 15 amino acids. V shed 3 bases and J shed 0 bases, with 8 bases lying between them. From germline, CDR1 is KGHDR and CDR2 SFDVKD. CDR3 DNA sequence: TGTGCCACCAGTGATGTCGGGGACTCCTACAATGAGCAGTTCTTC. It translates to CATSDVGDSYNEQFF.